The 29 T cell receptor beta chains below were found in one sample sequenced in a study of blood T cell repertoires in COVID-19. This table comes from immunoSEQ multiplex PCR, and its TCRdb copy is limited to in-frame clones, with some not included. Of under 95,000 clones in the sample, less than 80% were seen once. Material: peripheral blood. These receptors came from a man between 60 and 75 years old with active or convalescent COVID-19.

The V gene is TRBV2, the J gene TRBJ2-3; TRBD2 matches at 13 bases. There are 16 residues in the CDR3. Per germline, CDR1 SNHLY and CDR2 FYNNEI. V was clipped by 7 bases and J by 1 base; unmatched bases: 5. CDR3 in amino acids: CASNPGLAGGTDTQYF. CDR3 DNA: TGTGCCAGCAACCCTGGACTAGCGGGGGGCACAGATACGCAGTATTTT.

This clone came up a few times. This chain links TRBV18 with TRBJ1-5; D unclear. The CDR3 spans 15 residues. Trimming cost V 3 bases and J 3 bases, with 12 bases left between them. Germline CDR1 reads KGHSH; CDR2 reads LQKENI. This CDR3 is CASSPGEGPNQPQHF. CDR3 DNA sequence: TGTGCCAGCTCACCTGGGGAGGGCCCCAATCAGCCCCAGCATTTT.

The chain recombines TRBV7-9 with TRBJ1-3; no definite D call. Germline CDR1 reads SEHNR; CDR2 reads FQNEAQ (reference sequence). Trimming removed 3 bases at V and 0 bases at J, with 12 bases between. CDR3 length equals 16 residues. This CDR3 reads CASSLGSPYSGNTIYF. CDR3 bases: TGTGCCAGCAGCTTGGGCAGCCCGTACTCTGGAAACACCATATATTTT.

The chain recombines TRBV7-3 with TRBJ2-3, with TRBD1 matching 7 bases. Germline assignment: CDR1 SGHTA and CDR2 FQGTGA. With 5 bases clipped from V and 5 bases from J, the junction kept 10 bases outside the gene matches. The CDR3 has 15 amino acids. The CDR3 loop reads CASSAWTGRGDTQYF. CDR3 in DNA: TGTGCCAGCAGCGCCTGGACAGGCCGGGGAGATACGCAGTATTTT.

This clone was detected once. This chain joins TRBV5-1 and TRBJ1-4; 7 positions agree with TRBD1. Germline CDR1 is SGHRS and CDR2 is YFSETQ. The CDR3 spans 14 residues. V was clipped by 4 bases and J by 5 bases; unmatched bases: 5. The CDR3: CASSQTGKNEKLFF. Written as DNA, the CDR3 is TGCGCCAGCAGCCAGACAGGGAAAAATGAAAAACTGTTTTTT.

The chain joins TRBV5-1 to TRBJ1-4; possible D gene TRBD1, 6 bases. V was pared by 8 bases and J by 6 bases, with 17 bases between. This CDR3 contains 14 residues. The germline CDR1 and CDR2 sequences are SGHRS and YFSETQ. The CDR3: CASRAGQTYEKLFF. For the CDR3, the DNA is TGCGCCAGTAGAGCGGGACAAACCTATGAAAAACTGTTTTTT.

V gene TRBV19 combines with J gene TRBJ1-1, with a tentative D call TRBD1 (5 bases). The CDR3 loop spans 13 amino acids. Between the trimmed V and J ends, which lost 5 bases and 7 bases, there was a span of 14 bases. Germline CDR1 and CDR2: LNHDA and SQIVND (reference sequence). This CDR3 reads CASSAAGGGEAFF. DNA for the CDR3: TGTGCCAGTAGTGCGGCGGGGGGTGGTGAAGCTTTCTTT.

This clone showed up just a few times. The gene calls are TRBV9 and TRBJ1-6, with 7 nucleotides matching TRBD1. The CDR3 runs 15 residues. Germline trimming cut 3 bases from V and 5 bases from J; bases unmatched to any gene: 5. The germline V gene has CDR1 SGDLS and CDR2 YYNGEE. The CDR3 DNA reads as TGTGCCAGCAGCGGACAGGGTCTAAATAATTCACCCCTCCACTTT. The encoded protein is CASSGQGLNNSPLHF.

The chain combines TRBV2 with TRBJ1-2, with 11 bases lining up with TRBD1. J lost 4 bases, V lost 8 bases, and 6 bases had no gene match. Germline-derived CDR1 and CDR2 are SNHLY and FYNNEI. This CDR3 is built from 14 residues. This CDR3 is CASLRTGGVYGYTF. CDR3 coding DNA: TGTGCCAGCCTTCGGACAGGGGGCGTCTATGGCTACACCTTC. Using reference TRBV2 and TRBJ1-2 for the parts outside the CDR3, the full variable domain is EPEVTQTPSHQVTQMGQEVILRCVPISNHLYFYWYRQILGQKVEFLVSFYNNEISEKSEIFDDQFSVERPDGSNFTLKIRSTKLEDSAMYFCASLRTGGVYGYTFGSGTRLTVV.

This chain uses TRBV10-3 with TRBJ1-1, with D perhaps TRBD1 (6 bases). Trimming shortened V by 2 bases and J by 7 bases, and 14 bases separated the two germline ends. Per germline, CDR1 ENHRY and CDR2 SYGVKD. The CDR3 covers 14 residues. The CDR3 spells CAISEGQGTFEAFF. The CDR3, as DNA: TGTGCCATCAGTGAGGGCCAGGGGACCTTTGAAGCTTTCTTT.

This clone was observed a handful of times. This chain joins TRBV18 and TRBJ1-3; D uncertain. This CDR3 has 15 residues. The ends were cut back, 4 bases at V and 1 base at J, with 11 bases in the middle. CDR1 and CDR2 (germline): KGHSH, LQKENI. The CDR3 spells CASSLGGRSGNTIYF. CDR3 nucleotide sequence: TGTGCCAGCTCACTCGGAGGGCGGTCTGGAAACACCATATATTTT.

The genes are TRBV5-4 and TRBJ2-1; the D is unclear. The V and J ends lost 3 bases and 9 bases respectively, with 7 bases between them. Per the germline V gene, CDR1 is SGHNT and CDR2 is YYREEE (reference sequence). The CDR3 spans 11 residues. CDR3 in amino acids: CASSSTTEQFF. As DNA, the CDR3 is TGTGCCAGCAGCTCCACAACTGAGCAGTTCTTC.

This rearrangement joins TRBV5-1 to TRBJ1-1, with a tentative D call TRBD1 (5 bases). The CDR3 length is 15 residues. V dropped 3 bases and J dropped 1 base, with 13 bases sitting between them. The germline V gene encodes CDR1 SGHRS and CDR2 YFSETQ. The CDR3 DNA sequence: TGCGCCAGCAGCTGGGGCGGGGAACCGAACACTGAAGCTTTCTTT. This gives the protein CASSWGGEPNTEAFF.

The chain employs TRBV18 and TRBJ2-3; 8 positions agree with TRBD1. The V gene end was trimmed by 0 bases and the J gene end by 2 bases; junction bases not matched to a gene: 4. The CDR3 extends over 16 amino acids. In germline, CDR1 is KGHSH, CDR2 LQKENI. The CDR3 DNA sequence: TGTGCCAGCTCACCACCGGGACAGGCCCTCACAGATACGCAGTATTTT. It encodes CASSPPGQALTDTQYF.

This clone was detected once. V and J are TRBV5-1 and TRBJ1-3, with D uncertain. This CDR3 spans 16 amino acids. The V and J ends lost 0 bases and 0 bases respectively, with 10 bases between them. Looked up from germline, CDR1 is SGHRS and CDR2 is YFSETQ. CDR3 region: CASSLVPVLSGNTIYF. The CDR3 DNA follows: TGCGCCAGCAGCTTGGTCCCGGTCCTCTCTGGAAACACCATATATTTT.

The V call is TRBV7-3, the J call TRBJ1-1, with D unclear. Germline CDR1 and CDR2: SGHTA and FQGTGA. This CDR3 comprises 13 residues. Trimming pared 6 bases from V and 1 base from J, leaving 9 bases between. CDR3 bases: TGTGCCAGCAGTTCGACGGGGAACACTGAAGCTTTCTTT. This encodes CASSSTGNTEAFF.

The chain employs TRBV28 and TRBJ1-5, with D hard to call. The CDR3 sequence is 15 residues long. Trimming stripped 3 bases from V and 2 bases from J, with 11 bases between. CDR1 MDHEN and CDR2 SYDVKM come from the germline V gene. The CDR3 is CASSLAGGGNQPQHF. Here the CDR3 DNA reads TGTGCCAGCAGTTTGGCCGGAGGCGGCAATCAGCCCCAGCATTTT.

This chain connects TRBV4-1 to TRBJ2-6; 7 bases map to TRBD1. Losses at the gene ends were 3 bases for V and 0 bases for J; bases not matched to a gene: 11. Germline V lookup: CDR1 MGHRA, CDR2 YSYEKL. This CDR3 has 19 amino acids. The CDR3 DNA follows: TGCGCCAGCAGCCAGCGCCCGGGACAGACAAGCTCTGGGGCCAACGTCCTGACTTTC. Translated: CASSQRPGQTSSGANVLTF.

The chain recombines TRBV19 with TRBJ2-3, with 10 bases matching TRBD1. Germline V gene data show CDR1 as LNHDA and CDR2 as SQIVND (reference sequence). V lost 1 base to trimming and J lost 3 bases; unmatched junction nucleotides: 4. CDR3 size: 16 residues. CDR3 sequence reads: CASSIAGQGSTDTQYF. CDR3 DNA sequence: TGTGCCAGTAGTATAGCGGGACAGGGGTCGACAGATACGCAGTATTTT.

This chain uses TRBV18 with TRBJ2-1, with 7 bases that match TRBD1. Trimming at V came to 3 bases and at J to 5 bases, leaving 7 bases not matched to a gene. CDR3 size: 15 residues. The V gene's germline CDR1 is KGHSH and CDR2 LQKENI. CDR3 sequence reads: CASSPGTAKDNEQFF. CDR3 DNA sequence: TGTGCCAGCTCACCCGGGACAGCAAAAGACAATGAGCAGTTCTTC.

The table lists this clone with a count of one. The gene calls are TRBV5-5 and TRBJ2-5; weak D call: TRBD1 (6 bases). This CDR3 is 15 amino acids long. V was clipped by 1 base and J by 5 bases, with 15 bases between them. CDR1 is SGHKS, CDR2 YYEKEE, per germline (reference sequence). The CDR3 nucleotides are TGTGCCAGCAGCTTGTCCCGGACAGCGACGGAGACCCAGTACTTC. It translates to CASSLSRTATETQYF.

The chain has TRBV2 and TRBJ2-2; TRBD2 matches at 8 bases. With 4 bases clipped from V and 6 bases from J, the junction kept 7 bases outside the gene matches. The germline V gene encodes CDR1 SNHLY and CDR2 FYNNEI. This CDR3 is built from 15 residues. CDR3 bases: TGTGCCAGCAGTGTGATTAGCGGGGCGGCCGGGGAGCTGTTTTTT. Protein sequence: CASSVISGAAGELFF.

The J gene is TRBJ2-6, the V gene TRBV6-6; D unclear. CDR1 is MNHNY, CDR2 SVGAGI, per germline (reference sequence). The V and J ends lost 2 bases and 0 bases respectively, with 8 bases between them. The CDR3 is made up of 16 amino acids. The CDR3 here is CASSYHSPSGANVLTF. CDR3 DNA: TGTGCCAGCAGTTACCACAGCCCCTCTGGGGCCAACGTCCTGACTTTC.

V and J are TRBV5-4 and TRBJ2-7; weak D call: TRBD2 (5 bases). The CDR3 is 15 amino acids. The germline V gene has CDR1 SGHNT and CDR2 YYREEE (reference sequence). Trimming removed 1 base from V and 1 base from J, with 12 bases in between. Here the CDR3 DNA reads TGTGCCAGCAGCTTGCCCTCGGGGATGTCCTACGAGCAGTACTTC. Its translation is CASSLPSGMSYEQYF.

The chain is built from TRBV12-3 or TRBV12-4 and TRBJ2-3; no reliable D call. CDR3 length: 12 residues. Trimming stripped 6 bases from V and 1 base from J, with 5 bases between. CDR3: CASRQGTDTQYF. The CDR3 nucleotides read TGTGCCAGCAGGCAGGGCACAGATACGCAGTATTTT.

The rearrangement joins TRBV6-4 to TRBJ1-2; no clear D. This CDR3 is 13 amino acids long. From germline, CDR1 is MRHNA and CDR2 SNTAGT. Trimming took 6 bases from V and 7 from J, leaving 15 bases between them. CDR3 DNA: TGTGCCAGCAGGATGACCCGGGCGGGTGGCTACACCTTC. Translation gives CASRMTRAGGYTF.

CDR3 residues: CASSSSTGNTEAFF. CDR3 sequence (DNA): TGCGCCAGCAGCTCGTCCACAGGGAACACTGAAGCTTTCTTT. The chain combines TRBV5-1 with TRBJ1-1; D might be TRBD1 (5 bases). The CDR3 is made up of 14 amino acids. Trimming took off 3 bases at V and 1 base at J, with 10 bases between the two ends. CDR1 is SGHRS and CDR2 is YFSETQ in the germline V gene.

This chain joins TRBV9 and TRBJ1-3, with a tentative D call TRBD1 (5 bases). Germline CDR1 SGDLS, CDR2 YYNGEE. The CDR3 totals 14 residues. The V gene lost 5 bases and the J gene lost 2 bases, with 11 bases spanning the gap. The CDR3 protein is CASSPQVAGNTIYF. The CDR3 nucleotides are TGTGCCAGCAGTCCACAGGTGGCTGGAAACACCATATATTTT.

This clone was seen more than once but under ten times. This sequence joins TRBV7-2 and TRBJ2-7; TRBD1 matches 8 bases. The ends lost 1 base at V and 2 bases at J; junction bases unmatched: 10. Germline V gene sequence: CDR1 SGHTA, CDR2 FQGNSA. This CDR3 comprises 17 residues. CDR3 sequence: CASSLGTDRVYPYEQYF. The CDR3 DNA sequence: TGTGCCAGCAGCTTAGGAACGGACAGGGTTTACCCCTACGAGCAGTACTTC.